The 23 T cell receptor beta chains below come from one sample, sequenced in a study of CD8 T cells in ankylosing spondylitis. TCRdb re-called the 5' RACE reads with MiXCR, one entry per CDR3 protein. This table holds 200,000 to 250,000 distinct CDR3 sequences, about 26% found once. Sample: blood, either unsorted or a sorted T cell fraction (not recorded which). The origin of the receptors is a male donor with ankylosing spondylitis or in good health (not recorded which).

This clonotype has more than one count but fewer than ten. The J gene is TRBJ2-2, the V gene TRBV4-3, with 10 positions matching TRBD1. The CDR3 contains 17 residues. V trimming: 0 bases; J trimming: 4 bases; junction bases outside the gene matches: 5. The germline V gene encodes CDR1 LGHNA and CDR2 YSLEER. The DNA of the CDR3 is TGCGCCAGCAGCCAAGATAGGGGACAGGGGACCACCGGGGAGCTGTTTTTT. Encoded protein: CASSQDRGQGTTGELFF.

The chain employs TRBV12-3 or TRBV12-4 and TRBJ2-6; no reliable D call. This CDR3 comprises 13 residues. V was clipped by 6 bases and J by 4 bases, with 7 bases between them. This chain's CDR3 is CASRHNGANVLTF. DNA for the CDR3: TGTGCCAGCAGACATAACGGGGCCAACGTCCTGACTTTC.

V gene TRBV15 combines with J gene TRBJ2-1; 15 bases agree with TRBD2. The CDR3 spans 16 residues. The germline V gene has CDR1 LNHNV and CDR2 YYDKDF (reference sequence). V lost 1 base and J lost 7; bases outside the gene matches: 2. CDR3 bases: TGTGCCACCAGCAGAGGGGGGACTAGCGGGAGGAATGAGCAGTTCTTC. As protein: CATSRGGTSGRNEQFF.

Note on this clonotype: One end of the junction does not line up with germline, which may come from a read error. This chain connects TRBV10-3 to TRBJ2-7, with D unclear. The CDR3 sequence is 11 residues long. Germline-derived CDR1 and CDR2 are ENHRY and SYGVKD. The CDR3 protein is CAIKAEYEQYF. For the CDR3, the DNA is TGTGCTATCAAGGCTGAGTACGAGCAGTACTTC.

This clonotype appeared many times. The rearrangement links TRBV28 to TRBJ1-1; 8 nucleotides line up with TRBD1. Germline CDR1 MDHEN, CDR2 SYDVKM. CDR3 length equals 13 residues. The J segment lost 11 bases and the V segment lost 11 bases, leaving 16 bases of the junction unmatched. CDR3 in amino acids: CAGLSSGGLDAFF. CDR3 bases: TGTGCCGGACTTTCCTCAGGGGGCCTGGACGCTTTCTTT.

This clonotype has only a few counts. This chain uses TRBV15 with TRBJ2-3; TRBD2 matches 12 bases. After removal of 4 bases from V and 4 bases from J, the junction contained 6 bases not matched to a gene. The CDR3 has 16 amino acids. CDR1 is LNHNV and CDR2 is YYDKDF in the germline V gene (reference sequence). The CDR3 spells CATSTGLAGLADTQYF. In DNA form, the CDR3 reads TGTGCCACCAGCACTGGACTAGCGGGATTGGCAGATACGCAGTATTTT.

This clonotype was detected many times. This chain connects TRBV20-1 to TRBJ1-1; no firm D call. CDR1 and CDR2 (germline): DFQATT, SNEGSKA (reference sequence). The CDR3 loop spans 13 amino acids. The V and J ends lost 1 base and 5 bases respectively, with 11 bases between them. The CDR3 nucleotides read TGCAGTGCTAGAGGAAGGGCTGTGACTGAAGCTTTCTTT. It encodes CSARGRAVTEAFF.

The chain carries TRBV7-6 and TRBJ2-1, with D unclear. Germline V gene data show CDR1 as SGHVS and CDR2 as FNYEAQ. There are 10 residues in the CDR3. Trimming removed 8 bases from V and 5 bases from J, with 4 bases in between. The CDR3, as DNA: TGTGCCAGCGGGAACAATGAGCAGTTCTTC. The encoded protein is CASGNNEQFF.

This clonotype has a handful of counts. The genes are TRBV7-2 and TRBJ2-7; D gene unclear. The CDR3 spans 14 residues. Looked up from germline, CDR1 is SGHTA and CDR2 is FQGNSA. With 2 bases removed from V and 2 bases from J, the gap between germline ends came to 10 bases. DNA of the CDR3: TGTGCCAGCAGCTTAATCCGCCAGGCCTACGAGCAGTACTTC. Protein product: CASSLIRQAYEQYF.

This clonotype was seen a few times. The chain combines TRBV29-1 with TRBJ2-3; TRBD2 is a possible D gene (5 bases). Germline V lookup: CDR1 SQVTM, CDR2 ANQGSEA. V was pared by 6 bases and J by 5 bases, with 15 bases between. The CDR3 is 13 amino acids. The CDR3 coding sequence is TGCAGCGTGCACCGAGGGTCAGGAGATACGCAGTATTTT. Translated, it gives CSVHRGSGDTQYF.

This clonotype occurred many times. CDR3: CASSRRVSTDTQYF. In DNA, the CDR3 is TGTGCCAGCAGCCGGAGGGTTAGCACAGATACGCAGTATTTT. The chain carries TRBV3-1 and TRBJ2-3; tentatively, D is TRBD2 (6 bases). The germline V gene has CDR1 LGHDT and CDR2 YNNKEL (reference sequence). The CDR3 has 14 residues. Trimming took off 4 bases at V and 0 bases at J, with 8 bases between the two ends.

This clonotype has ten or more counts. The chain is built from TRBV5-1 and TRBJ2-7, with 7 bases identical to TRBD2. CDR3 length: 16 amino acids. Unmatched junction bases numbered 10, after V lost 4 bases and J lost 0 bases. Germline-derived CDR1 and CDR2 are SGHRS and YFSETQ. The CDR3 nucleotides are TGCGCCAGCAGCCCGACCCCTAGCGGTAGCTCCTACGAGCAGTACTTC. This codes for CASSPTPSGSSYEQYF.

This chain uses TRBV7-2 with TRBJ2-7, with D tentatively TRBD1 (6 bases). Trimming removed 5 bases from V and 1 base from J, with 12 bases in between. CDR1 and CDR2 from the germline V gene are SGHTA and FQGNSA. This CDR3 comprises 14 residues. The CDR3 DNA sequence: TGTGCCAGCAGCCGGGACCAGGGGTCCTACGAGCAGTACTTC. This codes for CASSRDQGSYEQYF.

This clonotype was recorded at least ten times. The chain recombines TRBV29-1 with TRBJ2-5; no clear D. The CDR3 has 11 amino acids. Per germline, CDR1 SQVTM and CDR2 ANQGSEA. V was clipped by 3 bases and J by 2 bases, with 4 bases between them. As DNA, the CDR3 is TGCAGCGTTGACAGACAAGAGACCCAGTACTTC. Translating it yields CSVDRQETQYF.

This clonotype came up many times. V gene TRBV6-1 combines with J gene TRBJ1-1, with D unresolved. This CDR3 is built from 13 residues. Germline V lookup: CDR1 MNHNS, CDR2 SASEGT. V lost 6 bases, J lost 1 base, and 9 bases lay in between. The CDR3 DNA reads TGTGCCAGCAGCCGATCTAAGAACACTGAAGCTTTCTTT. Translated: CASSRSKNTEAFF.

Remarks on this clonotype: A much larger clone lies one base from this, so it may be a read error. The V call is TRBV28, the J call TRBJ1-1; 8 bases map to TRBD1. CDR3 length: 16 amino acids. With 2 bases clipped from V and 1 base from J, the junction kept 6 bases outside the gene matches. Germline V lookup: CDR1 MDHEN, CDR2 SYDVKM. The chain's CDR3 is CASSLPRGPWNTEAFF. The DNA of the CDR3 is TGTGCCAGCAGTTTACCCAGGGGGCCATGGAACACTGAAGCTTTCTTT.

This chain uses TRBV3-1 with TRBJ2-1, with TRBD2 matching over 14 bases. V lost 11 bases and J lost 8; bases outside the gene matches: 5. Per the germline V gene, CDR1 is LGHDT and CDR2 is YNNKEL (reference sequence). CDR3 length: 13 amino acids. CDR3 loop: CASGLAGGHEQFF. CDR3 nucleotide sequence: TGTGCCTCAGGACTAGCGGGAGGCCATGAGCAGTTCTTC.

This clonotype was seen at least ten times. The V gene is TRBV16, the J gene TRBJ1-5, with D uncertain. Between the trimmed V and J ends, which lost 5 bases and 8 bases, there was a span of 13 bases. This CDR3 contains 13 residues. Germline V gene data show CDR1 as KGHSY and CDR2 as FQNENV. CDR3: CASSAGRREPQHF. CDR3 coding DNA: TGTGCCAGCAGCGCGGGGAGAAGGGAGCCCCAGCATTTT.

In DNA form, the CDR3 reads TGTGCCAGCTCACCAACAGTGGAAAACATTCAGTACTTC. Its protein product is CASSPTVENIQYF. This chain connects TRBV18 to TRBJ2-4; no clear D gene. Germline V gene lookup returns CDR1 KGHSH and CDR2 LQKENI. CDR3 size: 13 residues. V was shortened by 2 bases and J by 5 bases, with 7 bases between the two germline ends.

This clonotype was seen only once. This chain uses TRBV20-1 with TRBJ2-7, with 8 bases that match TRBD2. The CDR3 totals 13 residues. The ends lost 3 bases at V and 6 bases at J; junction bases unmatched: 7. Per germline, CDR1 DFQATT and CDR2 SNEGSKA (reference sequence). The CDR3 reads CSASGRALSEQYF. The CDR3 DNA reads as TGCAGTGCTAGCGGGAGGGCCCTCAGCGAGCAGTACTTC.

This clonotype was recorded at least ten times. This rearrangement joins TRBV6-9 to TRBJ2-7; TRBD2 matches 14 bases. CDR1 MNHGY and CDR2 SVAAGI come from the germline V gene. The CDR3 totals 15 residues. Here the CDR3 reads CSQKGTSGRSHEQYF. The CDR3 nucleotides are TGTTCTCAGAAAGGGACTAGCGGGAGATCCCACGAGCAGTACTTC.

The J gene is TRBJ2-2, the V gene TRBV9; 8 nucleotides agree with TRBD2. Per germline, CDR1 SGDLS and CDR2 YYNGEE. The V gene end was trimmed by 0 bases and the J gene end by 4 bases; junction bases not matched to a gene: 2. The CDR3 is 15 amino acids. For the CDR3, the DNA is TGTGCCAGCAGCGTAGACGGGAGGGCCACCGGGGAGCTGTTTTTT. Its translation: CASSVDGRATGELFF.

This clonotype was seen repeatedly, ten times or more. The V gene is TRBV29-1, the J gene TRBJ1-1; 9 bases are shared with TRBD1. CDR1 is SQVTM and CDR2 is ANQGSEA in the germline V gene. With 5 bases clipped from V and 1 base from J, the junction kept 2 bases outside the gene matches. The CDR3 runs 13 residues. The CDR3 protein is CSVRDRENTEAFF. CDR3 DNA: TGCAGCGTTCGGGACAGGGAGAACACTGAAGCTTTCTTT.